The sequence of this T cell receptor beta chain was determined in a study of response to subunit inactivated influenza vaccine. A single record per CDR3 protein comes from TCRdb applying MiXCR to the RT-PCR reads. The sample holds around 750,000 distinct CDR3 sequences, over 20% seen once. Notes on this clonotype: Antigen unknown.

Germline V gives CDR1 ENHRY, CDR2 SYGVKD. The CDR3 has 13 residues. Trimming stripped 6 bases from V and 3 bases from J, with 11 bases between. Study outcomes and limitations: Authors suggested each seasonal flu vaccination may recruit only limited numbers of new T cells.

The sequence came from a man aged 50 to 60 who received an inactivated influenza vaccine. This specimen was PBMCs from blood, taken 4 to 6 days after vaccination. The rearrangement uses TRBV10-3 and TRBJ1-1; tentatively, D is TRBD1 (5 bases). This chain's CDR3 is CAIRAGFDTEAFF. The CDR3 region has the DNA TGTGCCATCAGGGCAGGGTTCGACACTGAAGCTTTCTTT.